One sample yielded the 22 T cell receptor beta chains listed below, sequenced in a study of blood T cell repertoires in COVID-19. The data were produced by immunoSEQ multiplex PCR, yet TCRdb's version contains in-frame clones alone and is incomplete. Of about 250,000 clones in the sample, about nine tenths are singletons; the top ten hold 0.94%. Sequencing was performed on peripheral blood. Source of these receptors: a woman aged 40 to 49 who had recovered from COVID-19.

This clone appeared a single time. The rearrangement uses TRBV7-2 and TRBJ2-7; 8 bases are a match to TRBD1. Trimming removed 1 base from V and 0 bases from J; junction bases left unmatched: 2. There are 15 residues in the CDR3. The germline CDR1 and CDR2 sequences are SGHTA and FQGNSA. CDR3 nucleotide sequence: TGTGCCAGCAGCTTAGGACAGGGGCCCTCCTACGAGCAGTACTTC. Its protein is CASSLGQGPSYEQYF.

V is TRBV7-3 and J is TRBJ2-1, with TRBD2 matching 13 bases. The CDR3 is 14 residues long. Germline V lookup: CDR1 SGHTA, CDR2 FQGTGA. After removal of 5 bases from V and 8 bases from J, the junction contained 3 bases not matched to a gene. The CDR3 DNA follows: TGTGCCAGCAGCCCCACTAGCGGGAGGGATGAGCAGTTCTTC. Translating gives CASSPTSGRDEQFF. The entire variable domain, with the rest obtained from reference TRBV7-3 and TRBJ2-1, is as follows: GAGVSQTPSNKVTEKGKYVELRCDPISGHTALYWYRQSLGQGPEFLIYFQGTGAADDSGLPNDRFFAVRPEGSVSTLKIQRTERGDSAVYLCASSPTSGRDEQFFGPGTRLTVL.

The J gene is TRBJ2-1, the V gene TRBV5-8; perhaps TRBD1 as D (5 bases). The CDR3 has 16 residues. V lost 5 bases and J lost 1, with 16 bases in between. CDR1 is SGHTS, CDR2 YDEGEE, per germline. CDR3 sequence reads: CASSRDWGNSYNEQFF. The CDR3 nucleotides are TGTGCCAGCAGTCGAGACTGGGGCAATTCCTACAATGAGCAGTTCTTC.

This chain connects TRBV18 to TRBJ2-1, with D unresolved. CDR3 length: 15 amino acids. Germline loops: CDR1 KGHSH, CDR2 LQKENI. With 0 bases removed from V and 5 bases from J, the gap between germline ends came to 11 bases. In DNA, the CDR3 is TGTGCCAGCTCACCACCGTCACTCCGCGACAATGAGCAGTTCTTC. This encodes CASSPPSLRDNEQFF.

The chain links TRBV7-6 to TRBJ2-7, with D perhaps matching TRBD1 (5 bases). The CDR3 spans 17 residues. Germline V gene data show CDR1 as SGHVS and CDR2 as FNYEAQ. Deletions cut 1 base from V and 11 bases from J, with 27 bases between. CDR3 bases: TGTGCCAGCAGCTTAGAAGTTGGGTCAGGGAAGTTTAGTGGAAAGTACTTC. Protein: CASSLEVGSGKFSGKYF.

This CDR3 is CAWTPSWEGDEQYF. The CDR3 bases are TGTGCCTGGACTCCCTCCTGGGAGGGAGACGAGCAGTACTTC. The V gene is TRBV30, the J gene TRBJ2-7; TRBD2 matches 7 bases. Germline assignment: CDR1 GTSNPN and CDR2 SVGIG (reference sequence). There are 14 residues in the CDR3. V trimming: 4 bases; J trimming: 5 bases; junction bases outside the gene matches: 11. Full variable domain (outside the CDR3, taken from reference TRBV30 and TRBJ2-7): SQTIHQWPATLVQPVGSPLSLECTVEGTSNPNLYWYRQAAGRGLQLLFYSVGIGQISSEVPQNLSASRPQDRQFILSSKKLLLSDSGFYLCAWTPSWEGDEQYFGPGTRLTVT.

J is TRBJ2-1 and V is TRBV7-3; 9 nucleotides line up with TRBD1. The V and J ends lost 5 bases and 9 bases, in that order; junction bases with no gene match: 8. There are 14 residues in the CDR3. Germline V gene sequence: CDR1 SGHTA, CDR2 FQGTGA. Here the CDR3 reads CASSRQQGAGEQFF. The CDR3 DNA reads as TGTGCCAGCAGCCGACAACAGGGGGCCGGTGAGCAGTTCTTC.

The chain has TRBV7-2 and TRBJ2-7; 8 positions agree with TRBD2. Trimming removed 2 bases from V and 3 bases from J; junction bases left unmatched: 9. Germline CDR1 reads SGHTA; CDR2 reads FQGNSA. This CDR3 spans 16 amino acids. The CDR3 protein is CASSLRTGGGVYEQYF. CDR3 nucleotides: TGTGCCAGCAGCTTACGTACGGGAGGGGGAGTCTACGAGCAGTACTTC.

This clone has only a few counts. The V gene is TRBV4-1, the J gene TRBJ1-3; a weak D match, TRBD1 (6 bases). The CDR3 is 16 residues long. Per germline, CDR1 MGHRA and CDR2 YSYEKL. The V and J ends lost 0 bases and 0 bases respectively, with 9 bases between them. DNA for the CDR3: TGCGCCAGCAGCCAAGAGAGACAGGCCTCTGGAAACACCATATATTTT. Translating it yields CASSQERQASGNTIYF.

The CDR3 nucleotides read TGCGCCAGCAGCTTGGGACTAGCGGCAGACGAGCAGTACTTC. Translation: CASSLGLAADEQYF. The chain joins TRBV5-1 to TRBJ2-7; 9 positions agree with TRBD2. This CDR3 has 14 residues. V shed 0 bases and J 5 bases; nucleotides not matched to a gene: 3. Per germline, CDR1 SGHRS and CDR2 YFSETQ.

The chain has TRBV7-9 and TRBJ2-1; 15 bases match TRBD2. CDR1 SEHNR and CDR2 FQNEAQ come from the germline V gene (reference sequence). Trimming cost V 5 bases and J 8 bases; bases outside gene matches: 7. CDR3 size: 16 residues. CDR3 loop: CASSRGLAGGRDEQFF. CDR3 nucleotides: TGTGCCAGCAGCAGGGGACTAGCGGGAGGTCGGGATGAGCAGTTCTTC.

This chain connects TRBV28 to TRBJ2-7, with 9 bases that match TRBD1. V lost 6 bases and J lost 7; bases outside the gene matches: 7. The CDR3 covers 13 residues. CDR1 is MDHEN and CDR2 is SYDVKM in the germline V gene. CDR3 protein: CASSPQGAWEQYF. Written as DNA, the CDR3 is TGTGCCAGCAGCCCACAGGGGGCTTGGGAGCAGTACTTC.

The CDR3 DNA is TGCGCCAGCAGCTTGGCAGAAATGAACACTGAAGCTTTCTTT. Translation: CASSLAEMNTEAFF. This sequence joins TRBV5-1 and TRBJ1-1; D gene unclear. Germline V gene sequence: CDR1 SGHRS, CDR2 YFSETQ. V was trimmed by 0 bases and J by 0 bases, leaving 6 bases between them. The CDR3 consists of 14 residues.

The CDR3 reads CASSVDRLAKNIQYF. The CDR3 DNA is TGTGCCAGTAGTGTTGACAGGTTAGCCAAAAACATTCAGTACTTC. The V call is TRBV19, the J call TRBJ2-4; tentative D call: TRBD1 (6 bases). V was trimmed by 5 bases and J by 0 bases, leaving 11 bases between them. CDR3 length equals 15 residues. CDR1 and CDR2 from the germline V gene are LNHDA and SQIVND (reference sequence).

This chain links TRBV10-2 with TRBJ2-7, with D possibly TRBD2 on 5 matching bases. V lost 8 bases, J lost 1 base, and 12 bases lay in between. The germline gives CDR1 WSHSY, CDR2 SAAADI. The length of the CDR3 is 13 residues. Here the CDR3 reads CASLPGSSYEQYF. The CDR3 DNA is TGCGCCAGCCTTCCGGGGTCTTCCTACGAGCAGTACTTC.

The V and J genes are TRBV3-1 (or the pseudogene TRBV3-2) and TRBJ2-1, with 9 bases aligning to TRBD2. Germline loops: CDR1 LGHDT, CDR2 YNNKEL (reference sequence). This CDR3 contains 16 residues. The V gene end was trimmed by 1 base and the J gene end by 8 bases; junction bases not matched to a gene: 9. The DNA of the CDR3 is TGTGCCAGCAGCCAAGTATTCAGCGGGAGGTGGGATGAGCAGTTCTTC. It is translated as CASSQVFSGRWDEQFF.

This chain links TRBV19 with TRBJ1-2; D might be TRBD1 (5 bases). CDR1 is LNHDA and CDR2 is SQIVND in the germline V gene (reference sequence). V lost 7 bases and J 4 bases, leaving 22 bases between the germline ends. The CDR3 is 16 residues long. For the CDR3, the DNA is TGTGCCAGTATAGGGATGGACGTCAGGGAGGCCTATGGCTACACCTTC. This gives the protein CASIGMDVREAYGYTF.

This chain links TRBV21-1 with TRBJ1-1; TRBD1 is the table's D call, not checked against the DNA. TRBV21-1 is a pseudogene segment. The length of the CDR3 is 13 residues. As DNA, the CDR3 is TGTGCCAGGCACAGGGGCCAGCGGACTGAAGCTTTCTTT. Translating gives CARHRGQRTEAFF.

V and J are TRBV24-1 and TRBJ2-3; D call uncertain. V lost 5 bases to trimming and J lost 3 bases, with 5 bases between them. Germline-derived CDR1 and CDR2 are KGHDR and SFDVKD. The CDR3 loop spans 12 amino acids. CDR3 DNA sequence: TGTGCCACCAGTGGGCCTACAGATACGCAGTATTTT. This translates into CATSGPTDTQYF.

This clone was counted only a few times. The chain carries TRBV5-1 and TRBJ2-1, with 8 bases aligning to TRBD2. The V gene end was trimmed by 0 bases and the J gene end by 7 bases; junction bases not matched to a gene: 12. Germline V gene lookup returns CDR1 SGHRS and CDR2 YFSETQ. The length of the CDR3 is 17 residues. CDR3 sequence (DNA): TGCGCCAGCAGCTTGGGTAGTAGCGGGACTGGCTGGAATGAGCAGTTCTTC. It translates to CASSLGSSGTGWNEQFF.

The chain links TRBV19 to TRBJ1-2; possibly TRBD1 for D (5 bases). The V and J ends lost 3 bases and 6 bases respectively, with 14 bases between them. CDR3 length: 14 amino acids. Germline-derived CDR1 and CDR2 are LNHDA and SQIVND (reference sequence). CDR3 sequence (DNA): TGTGCCAGTAGTATGGGGGGGGTGTATGATGGCTACACCTTC. As protein: CASSMGGVYDGYTF. The full variable domain, in which reference TRBV19 and TRBJ1-2 provide the parts outside the CDR3, is DGGITQSPKYLFRKEGQNVTLSCEQNLNHDAMYWYRQDPGQGLRLIYYSQIVNDFQKGDIAEGYSVSREKKESFPLTVTSAQKNPTAFYLCASSMGGVYDGYTFGSGTRLTVV.

The rearrangement uses TRBV2 and TRBJ1-6, with D tentatively TRBD1 (5 bases). This CDR3 contains 12 residues. Germline V gene data show CDR1 as SNHLY and CDR2 as FYNNEI. V was cut by 7 bases and J by 8 bases, with 9 bases left in between. Written as DNA, the CDR3 is TGTGCCAGCACGGGGGAGGATTCACCCCTCCACTTT. It is translated as CASTGEDSPLHF.